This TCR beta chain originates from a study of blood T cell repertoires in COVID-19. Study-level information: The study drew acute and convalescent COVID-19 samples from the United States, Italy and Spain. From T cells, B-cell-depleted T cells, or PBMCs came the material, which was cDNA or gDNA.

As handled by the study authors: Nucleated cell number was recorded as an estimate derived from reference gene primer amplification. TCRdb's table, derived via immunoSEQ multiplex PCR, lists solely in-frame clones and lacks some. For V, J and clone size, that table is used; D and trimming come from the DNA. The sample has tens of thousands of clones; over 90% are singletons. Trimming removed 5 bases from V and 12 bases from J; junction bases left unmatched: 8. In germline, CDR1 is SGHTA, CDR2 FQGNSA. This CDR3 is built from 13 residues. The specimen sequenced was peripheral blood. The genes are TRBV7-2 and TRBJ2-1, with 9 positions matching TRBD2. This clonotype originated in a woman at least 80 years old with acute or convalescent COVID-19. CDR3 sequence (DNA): TGTGCCAGCAGCATAAGGATAGCGGGAGTGCAGTTCTTC. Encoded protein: CASSIRIAGVQFF. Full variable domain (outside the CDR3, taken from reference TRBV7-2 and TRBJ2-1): GAGVSQSPSNKVTEKGKDVELRCDPISGHTALYWYRQSLGQGLEFLIYFQGNSAPDKSGLPSDRFSAERTGGSVSTLTIQRTQQEDSAVYLCASSIRIAGVQFFGPGTRLTVL.